Listed here are 30 T cell receptor beta chains from one sample, sequenced in a study of blood T cell repertoires in COVID-19. Here immunoSEQ multiplex PCR was the method, and the copy in TCRdb shows in-frame clones only, minus some. This sample has approximately 70,000 clones, with 80% to 95% found just once. Sequenced: peripheral blood. The receptors were gathered from a man aged 45-65 years with COVID-19, enrolled during active disease.

The gene calls are TRBV14 and TRBJ2-1; 8 bases agree with TRBD2. CDR1 SGHDN and CDR2 FVKESK come from the germline V gene. This CDR3 comprises 17 residues. J gave up 4 bases and V 4 bases, and 12 bases lay outside the gene matches. CDR3 sequence: CASSPRRAREVYNEQFF. The CDR3 DNA reads as TGTGCCAGCAGCCCCCGGCGGGCGCGGGAGGTTTACAATGAGCAGTTCTTC. The full variable domain, rest sourced from reference TRBV14 and TRBJ2-1, is EAGVTQFPSHSVIEKGQTVTLRCDPISGHDNLYWYRRVMGKEIKFLLHFVKESKQDESGMPNNRFLAERTGGTYSTLKVQPAELEDSGVYFCASSPRRAREVYNEQFFGPGTRLTVL.

J is TRBJ1-1 and V is TRBV29-1; 10 positions match TRBD1. This CDR3 region has 13 residues. Trimming took 6 bases from V and 4 from J; bases not matched to a gene: 5. Germline V gives CDR1 SQVTM, CDR2 ANQGSEA. For the CDR3, the DNA is TGCAGCGTCGCCCGGGACAGGGGCACTGAAGCTTTCTTT. It codes for CSVARDRGTEAFF.

The genes are TRBV9 and TRBJ1-1, with D possibly TRBD1 on 6 matching bases. The V end was cut by 2 bases, the J end by 0 bases, with 11 bases between. Germline assignment: CDR1 SGDLS and CDR2 YYNGEE. The CDR3 totals 15 residues. CDR3 sequence: CASSVSGTLNTEAFF. The CDR3 region has the DNA TGTGCCAGCAGCGTCTCCGGGACACTGAACACTGAAGCTTTCTTT.

This clone was counted a few times. The V gene is TRBV19, the J gene TRBJ1-1; 7 bases map to TRBD1. The CDR3 sequence is 14 residues long. The V gene end was trimmed by 5 bases and the J gene end by 2 bases; junction bases not matched to a gene: 5. Germline CDR1 reads LNHDA; CDR2 reads SQIVND (reference sequence). Written as DNA, the CDR3 is TGTGCCAGTAGTTTTGGGACAGCAAACACTGAAGCTTTCTTT. Translated, it gives CASSFGTANTEAFF.

The rearrangement uses TRBV11-3 and TRBJ2-1; D might be TRBD2 (5 bases). Germline V gene sequence: CDR1 SGHNT, CDR2 YENEEA. The CDR3 is made up of 13 amino acids. V lost 1 base to trimming and J lost 9 bases, with 10 bases between them. CDR3 residues: CASSLVSEGEQFF. In DNA, the CDR3 is TGTGCCAGCAGCTTAGTTAGCGAGGGTGAGCAGTTCTTC.

The chain joins TRBV6-6 to TRBJ1-2; D is uncertain. Trimming pared 5 bases from V and 4 bases from J, leaving 14 bases between. This CDR3 contains 14 residues. Looked up from germline, CDR1 is MNHNY and CDR2 is SVGAGI (reference sequence). CDR3 nucleotides: TGTGCCAGCAGTACCTCGGGAGGGCGCTATGGCTACACCTTC. Amino acids: CASSTSGGRYGYTF.

The CDR3 is CASSVLAAYNEQFF. CDR3 bases: TGTGCCAGCTCGGTATTAGCGGCGTACAATGAGCAGTTCTTC. This chain connects TRBV27 to TRBJ2-1, with D maybe TRBD2 (6 bases). Germline V gene sequence: CDR1 MNHEY, CDR2 SMNVEV (reference sequence). The CDR3 extends over 14 amino acids. V dropped 8 bases and J dropped 4 bases, with 15 bases sitting between them.

The chain joins TRBV6-6 to TRBJ2-5; D is unresolved. Trimming left V 0 bases short and J 5 bases short, with 4 bases between. Germline V gene lookup returns CDR1 MNHNY and CDR2 SVGAGI (reference sequence). CDR3 length: 12 amino acids. The CDR3 DNA is TGTGCCAGCAGTTACTCCATGGAGACCCAGTACTTC. It yields the protein CASSYSMETQYF.

This clone was counted a single time. The chain recombines TRBV12-3 or TRBV12-4 with TRBJ2-7; D remains ambiguous. Trimming took 6 bases from V and 2 from J, leaving 5 bases between them. The CDR3 is made up of 11 amino acids. The DNA of the CDR3 is TGTGCCAGCAGCCGAGCCTACGAGCAGTACTTC. Encoded protein: CASSRAYEQYF.

The chain couples TRBV7-2 to TRBJ1-2; 7 bases align to TRBD1. The germline V gene has CDR1 SGHTA and CDR2 FQGNSA. The ends lost 4 bases at V and 7 bases at J; junction bases unmatched: 6. This CDR3 has 13 residues. CDR3 coding DNA: TGTGCCAGCAGCTCGGACAGGTTTAGTGGCTACACCTTC. Translated: CASSSDRFSGYTF.

The chain links TRBV24-1 to TRBJ2-7; 9 nucleotides agree with TRBD2. Germline assignment: CDR1 KGHDR and CDR2 SFDVKD. The length of the CDR3 is 14 residues. Trimming took 3 bases from V and 10 from J; bases not matched to a gene: 9. The CDR3 DNA sequence: TGTGCCACCAGTGATATTAGCGGGAGTAACAAACAGTACTTC. It is translated as CATSDISGSNKQYF.

A few counts support this clone. The rearrangement joins TRBV6-1 to TRBJ2-7; 7 bases agree with TRBD2. The CDR3 consists of 14 residues. The V and J ends lost 2 bases and 10 bases, in that order; junction bases with no gene match: 11. Germline-derived CDR1 and CDR2 are MNHNS and SASEGT. This chain's CDR3 is CASSELGNSGGQYV. The CDR3 region has the DNA TGTGCCAGCAGTGAATTAGGGAATTCGGGGGGACAGTACGTC.

The CDR3 is CASKGTSGRETQYF. CDR3 in DNA: TGTGCCAGCAAGGGAACTAGCGGGAGAGAGACCCAGTACTTC. The chain carries TRBV2 and TRBJ2-5, with 11 bases matching TRBD2. Germline CDR1 and CDR2: SNHLY and FYNNEI. This CDR3 is 14 amino acids long. With 7 bases clipped from V and 4 bases from J, the junction kept 5 bases outside the gene matches.

This chain uses TRBV28 with TRBJ2-3; 7 nucleotides agree with TRBD2. V lost 4 bases to trimming and J lost 2 bases; unmatched junction nucleotides: 9. The V gene's germline CDR1 is MDHEN and CDR2 SYDVKM. The CDR3 has 16 residues. The CDR3 bases are TGTGCCAGCAGTTCCCCGGGCGGGAGCGTCACAGATACGCAGTATTTT. It yields the protein CASSSPGGSVTDTQYF.

Written as DNA, the CDR3 is TGTGCCAGCAGCTTGGTAGCCGGGGAGCTGTTTTTT. Its translation: CASSLVAGELFF. The chain uses TRBV11-3 and TRBJ2-2; D is undetermined. The CDR3 runs 12 residues. Germline CDR1 and CDR2: SGHNT and YENEEA. V gave up 3 bases and J gave up 6 bases, with 5 bases separating them. The variable domain in full, completed from reference TRBV11-3 and TRBJ2-2, reads EAGVVQSPRYKIIEKKQPVAFWCNPISGHNTLYWYLQNLGQGPELLIRYENEEAVDDSQLPKDRFSAERLKGVDSTLKIQPAELGDSAVYLCASSLVAGELFFGEGSRLTVL.

This clone was picked up a small number of times. This chain links TRBV27 with TRBJ2-1, with 11 bases matching TRBD2. CDR3 size: 15 residues. The V and J ends lost 3 bases and 9 bases, in that order; junction bases with no gene match: 7. CDR1 and CDR2 from the germline V gene are MNHEY and SMNVEV (reference sequence). DNA of the CDR3: TGTGCCAGCAGTTTTTTAGCGGGAGGGTCTGTTGAGCAGTTCTTC. Translated: CASSFLAGGSVEQFF.

The chain links TRBV3-1 (or the pseudogene TRBV3-2) to TRBJ1-1, with 7 bases aligning to TRBD1. The CDR3 sequence is 14 residues long. The V segment lost 5 bases and the J segment 1 base; nucleotides outside the gene matches: 4. In germline, CDR1 is LGHDT, CDR2 YNNKEL (reference sequence). The CDR3 reads CASSLGQSNTEAFF. The CDR3 DNA reads TGTGCCAGCAGCTTGGGACAGTCGAACACTGAAGCTTTCTTT.

The J gene is TRBJ1-2, the V gene TRBV12-3 or TRBV12-4; a weak D match, TRBD1 (6 bases). The CDR3 sequence is 13 residues long. The V and J ends lost 5 bases and 1 base respectively, with 8 bases between them. CDR3 in amino acids: CASSRQVNYGYTF. CDR3 bases: TGTGCCAGCAGTAGACAGGTTAACTATGGCTACACCTTC.

In nucleotides, the CDR3 is TGTGCCAGCTCACCAGAGGGAAACACTGAAGCTTTCTTT. Translation: CASSPEGNTEAFF. V gene TRBV18 combines with J gene TRBJ1-1; D is ambiguous. CDR1 and CDR2 (germline): KGHSH, LQKENI. CDR3 length equals 13 residues. V lost 2 bases to trimming and J lost 2 bases, with 6 bases between them.

The chain has TRBV28 and TRBJ2-7; D is undetermined. The CDR3 contains 13 residues. V was cut by 7 bases and J by 2 bases, with 12 bases left in between. The germline CDR1 and CDR2 sequences are MDHEN and SYDVKM. The CDR3 DNA is TGTGCCAGCACCCCCCCCCACACCTACGAGCAGTACTTC. Its protein product is CASTPPHTYEQYF.

The gene calls are TRBV11-1 and TRBJ2-7; TRBD2 aligns across 10 bases. The CDR3 is made up of 16 amino acids. Germline V gives CDR1 SGHAT, CDR2 FQDESV (reference sequence). V gave up 1 base and J gave up 3 bases; unmatched junction bases: 6. This CDR3 is CASSLGGLAGVYEQYF. For the CDR3, the DNA is TGTGCCAGCAGCTTAGGAGGGCTAGCGGGAGTCTACGAGCAGTACTTC.

This sequence joins TRBV7-9 and TRBJ2-5, with 11 bases aligning to TRBD1. Germline V gives CDR1 SEHNR, CDR2 FQNEAQ (reference sequence). The CDR3 runs to 16 residues. V shed 3 bases, J shed 1 base, and the junction held 4 bases outside the gene matches. The CDR3 sequence is CASSFGQGASQETQYF. CDR3 nucleotides: TGTGCCAGCAGCTTTGGACAGGGGGCATCCCAAGAGACCCAGTACTTC.

In its sample, this clone was seen once. The CDR3 nucleotides read TGTGCCAGCAGCCCACAGAGGGAAGTTAGTGAAAAACTGTTTTTT. Translated, it gives CASSPQREVSEKLFF. The J gene is TRBJ1-4, the V gene TRBV7-9; no clear D. CDR3 length equals 15 residues. From germline, CDR1 is SEHNR and CDR2 FQNEAQ (reference sequence). V was pared by 5 bases and J by 7 bases, with 17 bases between. Looking up the rest from reference TRBV7-9 and TRBJ1-4 gives the full variable domain: DTGVSQNPRHKITKRGQNVTFRCDPISEHNRLYWYRQTLGQGPEFLTYFQNEAQLEKSRLLSDRFSAERPKGSFSTLEIQRTEQGDSAMYLCASSPQREVSEKLFFGSGTQLSVL.

The chain employs TRBV5-6 and TRBJ2-7, with 7 bases aligning to TRBD1. The V gene's germline CDR1 is SGHDT and CDR2 YYEEEE. This CDR3 contains 14 residues. V shed 3 bases and J 4 bases; nucleotides not matched to a gene: 7. The CDR3 nucleotides read TGTGCCAGCAGCTATAGGACAGGCTCTTACGAGCAGTACGTC. Translation gives CASSYRTGSYEQYV.

The chain couples TRBV19 to TRBJ2-3; TRBD1 aligns across 9 bases. The germline V gene has CDR1 LNHDA and CDR2 SQIVND (reference sequence). CDR3 length: 15 residues. V lost 6 bases and J lost 3; bases outside the gene matches: 7. The CDR3 sequence is CASSLGQGLTDTQYF. Here the CDR3 DNA reads TGTGCCAGTAGCCTTGGACAGGGGTTGACAGATACGCAGTATTTT. The variable domain in full, completed from reference TRBV19 and TRBJ2-3, reads DGGITQSPKYLFRKEGQNVTLSCEQNLNHDAMYWYRQDPGQGLRLIYYSQIVNDFQKGDIAEGYSVSREKKESFPLTVTSAQKNPTAFYLCASSLGQGLTDTQYFGPGTRLTVL.

The chain couples TRBV5-8 to TRBJ2-5, with 7 positions matching TRBD1. Per the germline V gene, CDR1 is SGHTS and CDR2 is YDEGEE. Trimming at V came to 2 bases and at J to 4 bases, leaving 14 bases not matched to a gene. The CDR3 runs 17 residues. The CDR3 is CASSFGTFGTDTETQYF. For the CDR3, the DNA is TGTGCCAGCAGCTTTGGAACCTTTGGGACAGACACAGAGACCCAGTACTTC.

The genes are TRBV19 and TRBJ2-2; 7 bases map to TRBD1. The CDR3 contains 16 residues. Germline-derived CDR1 and CDR2 are LNHDA and SQIVND (reference sequence). Trimming at V came to 3 bases and at J to 0 bases, leaving 4 bases not matched to a gene. This CDR3 reads CASSMLGTANTGELFF. CDR3 bases: TGTGCCAGTAGTATGTTAGGGACAGCGAACACCGGGGAGCTGTTTTTT.

The chain employs TRBV28 and TRBJ1-2; D is undetermined. Trimming shortened V by 6 bases and J by 7 bases, and 15 bases separated the two germline ends. Germline V gene lookup returns CDR1 MDHEN and CDR2 SYDVKM. This CDR3 region has 13 residues. The CDR3 sequence is CASRRAGGRGYTF. CDR3 nucleotide sequence: TGTGCCAGCAGAAGAGCAGGCGGGCGTGGCTACACCTTC.

The chain carries TRBV7-3 and TRBJ2-2; the D is unclear. Germline V gene sequence: CDR1 SGHTA, CDR2 FQGTGA. There are 17 residues in the CDR3. With 4 bases removed from V and 0 bases from J, the gap between germline ends came to 15 bases. The CDR3 region has the DNA TGTGCCAGCAGCTCCCCCGCCGGGTTCGCGAACACCGGGGAGCTGTTTTTT. It yields the protein CASSSPAGFANTGELFF.

The rearrangement joins TRBV30 to TRBJ2-7; D is ambiguous. With 0 bases removed from V and 3 bases from J, the gap between germline ends came to 6 bases. The germline V gene has CDR1 GTSNPN and CDR2 SVGIG (reference sequence). This CDR3 has 12 residues. This CDR3 reads CAWSVRSYEQYF. The CDR3 DNA is TGTGCCTGGAGTGTACGGAGCTACGAGCAGTACTTC.